The source of this TCR beta chain is a study of T cell responses to AZD1222 COVID-19 vaccine. Study as a whole: Doses given second, at about 4 or about 12 weeks, were pooled.

With 3 bases removed from V and 4 bases from J, the gap between germline ends came to 9 bases. Looked up from germline, CDR1 is KGHSH and CDR2 is LQKENI. This CDR3 has 13 residues. A remark on this clone: Its antigen is as yet unknown.

Profiling relied on immunoSEQ multiplex PCR, and the TCRdb table lists in-frame clones only, not all of them. This sample carries 100,000 or so clones, more than 85% of them seen once, and the ten largest clones take approximately 15%. Study results and caveats: Repertoires were sampled only after the peak T cell response. Reportedly, close to half of spike-specific TCRs are directed against unmutated variant regions. Baseline seropositivity occurred in only 5 to 7 AZD1222 recipients.

The sample in question was peripheral blood, obtained on day 0 of AZD1222 vaccination. The rearrangement uses TRBV18 and TRBJ1-1; D ambiguous. The clonotype comes from an adult in good health. Written as DNA, the CDR3 is TGTGCCAGCTCACCTTGGGCCTCCACTGAAGCTTTCTTT. Translating gives CASSPWASTEAFF. The whole variable domain, remainder taken from reference TRBV18 and TRBJ1-1, is NAGVMQNPRHLVRRRGQEARLRCSPMKGHSHVYWYRQLPEEGLKFMVYLQKENIIDESGMPKERFSAEFPKEGPSILRIQQVVRGDSAAYFCASSPWASTEAFFGQGTRLTVV.